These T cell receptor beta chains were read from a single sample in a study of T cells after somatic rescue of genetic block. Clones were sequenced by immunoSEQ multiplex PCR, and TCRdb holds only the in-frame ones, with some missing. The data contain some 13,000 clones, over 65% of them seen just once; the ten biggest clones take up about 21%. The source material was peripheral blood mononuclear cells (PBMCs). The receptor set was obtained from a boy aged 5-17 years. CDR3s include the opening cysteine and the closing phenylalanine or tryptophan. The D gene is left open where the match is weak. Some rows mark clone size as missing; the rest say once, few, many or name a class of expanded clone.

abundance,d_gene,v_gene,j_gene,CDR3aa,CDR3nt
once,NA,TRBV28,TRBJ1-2,CASSLSGRVTNYGYTF,TGTGCCAGCAGTTTATCTGGGCGGGTCACTAACTATGGCTACACCTTC
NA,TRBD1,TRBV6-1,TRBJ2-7,CASSEAPGTGAYEQYF,TGTGCCAGCAGTGAAGCACCCGGGACAGGGGCCTACGAGCAGTACTTC
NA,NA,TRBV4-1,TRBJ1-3,CASSQDHRGIRNTIYF,TGCGCCAGCAGCCAAGATCACCGGGGGATCCGAAACACCATATATTTT
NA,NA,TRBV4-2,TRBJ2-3,CASSQVALGADTQYF,TGTGCCAGCAGCCAAGTTGCCCTAGGGGCAGATACGCAGTATTTT
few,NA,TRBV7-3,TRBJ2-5,CASSLMGGYRETQYF,TGTGCCAGCAGCTTAATGGGGGGCTATAGGGAGACCCAGTACTTC
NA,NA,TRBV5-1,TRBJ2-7,CASSLDSVRSYEQYF,TGCGCCAGCAGCCTAGACAGCGTACGCTCCTACGAGCAGTACTTC
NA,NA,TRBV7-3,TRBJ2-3,CASRGSPADTQYF,TGTGCCAGCAGGGGGTCGCCGGCAGATACGCAGTATTTT
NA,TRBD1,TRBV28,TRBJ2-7,CASSLWGQGGQYF,TGTGCCAGCAGTTTATGGGGACAGGGGGGGCAGTACTTC
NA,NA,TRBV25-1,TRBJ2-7,CASSDDPDSLSYEQYF,TGTGCCAGCAGTGATGACCCAGACTCCCTCTCCTACGAGCAGTACTTC
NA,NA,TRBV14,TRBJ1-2,CASSQEETVNYGYTF,TGTGCCAGCAGCCAAGAGGAGACTGTTAACTATGGCTACACCTTC
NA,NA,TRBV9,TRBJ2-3,CASSESNTDTQYF,TGTGCCAGCAGCGAGTCCAACACAGATACGCAGTATTTT
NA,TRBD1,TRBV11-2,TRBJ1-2,CASSRGQGKYGYTF,TGTGCCAGCAGCAGAGGACAGGGGAAGTATGGCTACACCTTC
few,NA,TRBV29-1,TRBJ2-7,CSVEESAVEQYF,TGCAGCGTTGAAGAGTCAGCCGTGGAGCAGTACTTC
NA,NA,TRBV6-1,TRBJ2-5,CASRPAVWETQYF,TGTGCCAGCAGACCAGCGGTTTGGGAGACCCAGTACTTC